This T cell receptor (beta chain) appears in the sequencing data of a study of CD4 T cells in relation to SARS-CoV-2 and coronaviruses. The overall study: Controls used an HIV-1 Nef peptide pool or no peptide.

TCRdb's copy holds only in-frame clones and misses some; the assay was immunoSEQ multiplex PCR. The data hold 15,000 to 20,000 clones, with approximately 82% observed a single time. Study-level points and caveats: Crossreactive clones expanded significantly less to SARS-CoV-2 than monoreactive clones.

The unexposed donors gave CD4+ T cells in about 2011-2019, prior to COVID-19. The cells were cultured for 9 to 11 days before CD4+ T cells were isolated. As cell numbers allowed, unexposed-donor CD4+ T cells faced SARS-CoV-2 S/N and four cold-coronavirus spikes. Cultures held 2 million to 2.5 million PBMCs per well with roughly 10 IU/ml IL-2. Only one count was recorded for this clone. Its antigen is still unknown. The CDR3 has 11 amino acids. CDR1 and CDR2 from the germline V gene are GTSNPN and SVGIG (reference sequence). The V and J ends lost 5 bases and 8 bases respectively, with 12 bases between them.

The origin of this receptor is a human donor in good health. Sequencing input: CD4+ T cells from PBMCs, cultured in vitro. The chain joins TRBV30 to TRBJ1-1; TRBD1 might be the D (6 bases). As DNA, the CDR3 is TGTGCCTGGCTACTGGACAGCGAAGCTTTCTTT. Translated, it gives CAWLLDSEAFF.